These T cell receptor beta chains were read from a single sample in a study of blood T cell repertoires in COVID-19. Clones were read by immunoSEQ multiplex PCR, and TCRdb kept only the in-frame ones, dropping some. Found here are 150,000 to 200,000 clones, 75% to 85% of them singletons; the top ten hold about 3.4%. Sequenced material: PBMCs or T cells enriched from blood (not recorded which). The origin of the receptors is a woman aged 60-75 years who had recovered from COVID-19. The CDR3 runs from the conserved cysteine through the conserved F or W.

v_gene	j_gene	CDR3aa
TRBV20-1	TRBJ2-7	CSASPRDSYEQYF
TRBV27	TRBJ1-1	CASSLSGATEAFF
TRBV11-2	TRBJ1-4	CASSLAGATNEKLFF
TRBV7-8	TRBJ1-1	CASQGHPNTEAFF
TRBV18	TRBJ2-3	CASSEGLLTDTQYF
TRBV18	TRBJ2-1	CASSRGGAYNEQFF
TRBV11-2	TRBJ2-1	CASSLDHLAGVWQFF
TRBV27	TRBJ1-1	CASRRGTGWGTEAFF
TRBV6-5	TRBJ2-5	CASSYRRGVGETQYF
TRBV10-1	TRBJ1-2	CASSQDRPNYGYTF
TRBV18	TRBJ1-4	CASSPGQGAAEKLFF
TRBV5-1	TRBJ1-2	CASSLVAGEGGYTF
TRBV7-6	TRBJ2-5	CASSVVLRAQYF
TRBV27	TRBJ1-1	CASSFRRNTEAFF
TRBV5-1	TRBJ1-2	CASSLSSLRGYTF
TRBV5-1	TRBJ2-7	CASSSQGATHEQYF
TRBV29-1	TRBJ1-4	CSGRNEKLFF
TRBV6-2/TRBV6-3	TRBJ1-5	CASSLTAGFNQPQHF
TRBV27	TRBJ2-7	CASSSLGQGAHEQYF
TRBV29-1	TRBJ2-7	CSVEPGLLTYEQYF
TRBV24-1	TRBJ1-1	CATSDGDMKEAFF
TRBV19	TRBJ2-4	CASSSREGIQYF
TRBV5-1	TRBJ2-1	CASSGISGGDYEQFF
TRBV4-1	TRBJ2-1	CASGFRGGIGNEQFF
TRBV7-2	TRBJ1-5	CASSYGTGSNQPQHF
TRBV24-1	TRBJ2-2	CATSDPQGLAGGNTGELFF
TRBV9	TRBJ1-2	CASSVDPTGSASNYGYTF
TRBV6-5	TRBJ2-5	CASSPRQGGWETQYF
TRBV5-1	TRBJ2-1	CASSLGDRTYNEQFF
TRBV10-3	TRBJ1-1	CAISEGPGQRNTEAFF
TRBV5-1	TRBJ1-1	CASSPGDRGRDTEAFF
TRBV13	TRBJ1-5	CASSLGGGGNQPQHF
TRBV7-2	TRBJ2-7	CASSPRPGGAYEQYF
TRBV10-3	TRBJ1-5	CAIRGRGDQPQHF
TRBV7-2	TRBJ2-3	CASSLFGGGGADTQYF
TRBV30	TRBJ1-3	CAWFPQGTGNTIYF
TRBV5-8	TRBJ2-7	CASSLVGVYFTYEQYF
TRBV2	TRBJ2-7	CASKSSYEQYF
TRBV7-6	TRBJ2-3	CASSPRLADTQYF
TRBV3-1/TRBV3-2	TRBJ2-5	CASSRREETQYF
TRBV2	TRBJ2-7	CASRDRLYEQYF
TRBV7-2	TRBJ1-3	CASSQQSSGNTIYF
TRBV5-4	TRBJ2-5	CASSPARLDQETQYF
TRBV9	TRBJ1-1	CASSPSRETTEAFF
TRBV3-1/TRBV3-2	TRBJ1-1	CASSQRQADEAFF
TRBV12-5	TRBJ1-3	CASGLPPRAGNTIYF
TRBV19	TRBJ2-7	CASSIDPSVHEQYF
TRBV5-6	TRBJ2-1	CASSWLVAPAGLYNEQFF
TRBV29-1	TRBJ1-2	CSVEDMGARGYTF
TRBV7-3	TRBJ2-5	CASSQGQEGTQYF
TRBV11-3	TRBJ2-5	CASSLQSRETQYF
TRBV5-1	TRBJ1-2	CASSPTTGLGDGYTF
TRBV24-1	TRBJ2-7	CATSAGGTYEQYF
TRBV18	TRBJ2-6	CASSAGGLASPSGANVLTF